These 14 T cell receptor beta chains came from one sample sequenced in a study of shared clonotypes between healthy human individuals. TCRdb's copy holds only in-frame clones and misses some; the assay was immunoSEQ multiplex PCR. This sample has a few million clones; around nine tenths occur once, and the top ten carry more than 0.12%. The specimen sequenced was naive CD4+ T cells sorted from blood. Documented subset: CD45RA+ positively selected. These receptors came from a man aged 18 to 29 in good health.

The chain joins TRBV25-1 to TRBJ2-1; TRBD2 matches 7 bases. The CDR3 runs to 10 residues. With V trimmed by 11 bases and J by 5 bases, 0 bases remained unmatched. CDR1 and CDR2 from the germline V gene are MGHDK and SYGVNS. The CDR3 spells CAGGDNEQFF. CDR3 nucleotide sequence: TGTGCCGGGGGGGACAATGAGCAGTTCTTC.

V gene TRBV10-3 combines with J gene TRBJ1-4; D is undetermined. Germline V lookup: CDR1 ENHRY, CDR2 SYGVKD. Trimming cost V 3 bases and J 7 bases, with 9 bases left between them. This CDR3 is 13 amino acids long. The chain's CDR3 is CAISDSFSEKLFF. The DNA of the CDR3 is TGTGCCATCAGTGACAGTTTCTCTGAAAAACTGTTTTTT.

CDR3 DNA: TGTGCCAGCAGCTTTAGTGGGACCTACGAGCAGTACTTC. Its translation is CASSFSGTYEQYF. This chain uses TRBV6-1 with TRBJ2-7; D call uncertain. This CDR3 is built from 13 residues. CDR1 MNHNS and CDR2 SASEGT come from the germline V gene. The ends were cut back, 6 bases at V and 2 bases at J, with 11 bases in the middle.

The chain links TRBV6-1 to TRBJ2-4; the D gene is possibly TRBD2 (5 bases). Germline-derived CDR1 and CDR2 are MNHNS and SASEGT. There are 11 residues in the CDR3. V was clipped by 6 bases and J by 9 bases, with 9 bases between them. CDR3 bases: TGTGCCAGCAGGGAGGAGGTCATTCAGTACTTC. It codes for CASREEVIQYF.

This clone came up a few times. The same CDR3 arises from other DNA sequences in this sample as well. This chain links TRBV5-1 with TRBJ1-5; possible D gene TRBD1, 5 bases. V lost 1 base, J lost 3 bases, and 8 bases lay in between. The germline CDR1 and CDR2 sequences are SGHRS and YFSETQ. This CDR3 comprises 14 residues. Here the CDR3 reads CASSLTGDNQPQHF. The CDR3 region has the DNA TGCGCCAGCAGCTTGACAGGAGACAATCAGCCCCAGCATTTT.

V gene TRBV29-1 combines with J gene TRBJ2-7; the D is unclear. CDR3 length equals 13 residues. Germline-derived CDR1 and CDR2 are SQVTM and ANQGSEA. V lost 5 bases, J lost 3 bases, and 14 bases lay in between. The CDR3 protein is CSVYGSSNYEQYF. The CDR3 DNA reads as TGCAGCGTTTATGGAAGTTCCAACTACGAGCAGTACTTC.

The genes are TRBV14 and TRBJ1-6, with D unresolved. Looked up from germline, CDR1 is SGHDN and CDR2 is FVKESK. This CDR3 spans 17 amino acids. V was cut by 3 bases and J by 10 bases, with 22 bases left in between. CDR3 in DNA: TGTGCCAGCAGCCATTCACCGGGCGGGGTCGAAGGATCACCCCTCCACTTT. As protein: CASSHSPGGVEGSPLHF.

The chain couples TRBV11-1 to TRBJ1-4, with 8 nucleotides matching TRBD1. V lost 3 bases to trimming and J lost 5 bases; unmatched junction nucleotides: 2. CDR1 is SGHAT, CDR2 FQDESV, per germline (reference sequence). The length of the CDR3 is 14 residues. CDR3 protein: CASSFTGGNEKLFF. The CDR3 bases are TGTGCCAGCAGCTTCACAGGGGGGAATGAAAAACTGTTTTTT.

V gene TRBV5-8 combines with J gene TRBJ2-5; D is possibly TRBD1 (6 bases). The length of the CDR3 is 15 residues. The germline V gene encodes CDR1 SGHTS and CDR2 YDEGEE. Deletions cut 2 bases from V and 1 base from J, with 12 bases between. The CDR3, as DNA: TGTGCCAGCAGCTTAGGACAGAACCCCCAAGAGACCCAGTACTTC. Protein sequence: CASSLGQNPQETQYF.

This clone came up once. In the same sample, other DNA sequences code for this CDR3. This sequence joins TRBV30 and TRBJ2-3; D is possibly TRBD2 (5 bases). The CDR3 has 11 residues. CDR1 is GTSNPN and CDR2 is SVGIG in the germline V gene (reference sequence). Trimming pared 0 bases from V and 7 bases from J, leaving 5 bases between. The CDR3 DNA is TGTGCCTGGAGTGTCGGGAATACGCAGTATTTT. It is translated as CAWSVGNTQYF.

The chain's CDR3 is CASSKDRWGGEQYF. The CDR3 nucleotides read TGTGCCAGCAGCAAGGACAGGTGGGGGGGCGAGCAGTACTTC. The rearrangement uses TRBV7-2 and TRBJ2-7, with D perhaps being TRBD1 or TRBD2 (7 bases each). Trimming removed 5 bases from V and 6 bases from J, with 17 bases in between. The length of the CDR3 is 14 residues. Germline V gives CDR1 SGHTA, CDR2 FQGNSA.

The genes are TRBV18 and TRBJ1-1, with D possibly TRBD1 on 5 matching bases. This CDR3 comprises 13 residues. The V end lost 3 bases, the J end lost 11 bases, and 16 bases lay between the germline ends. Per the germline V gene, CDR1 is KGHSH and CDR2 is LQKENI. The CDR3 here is CASSPRDPSVAFF. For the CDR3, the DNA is TGTGCCAGCTCACCCCGGGACCCCAGTGTCGCTTTCTTT.

For the CDR3, the DNA is TGTGCCTGCGACGAAGGGGAAGGGAGCTATGGCTACACCTTC. Translation gives CACDEGEGSYGYTF. The chain joins TRBV30 to TRBJ1-2, with D tentatively TRBD1 (5 bases). Germline V gene lookup returns CDR1 GTSNPN and CDR2 SVGIG (reference sequence). The V end was cut by 6 bases, the J end by 4 bases, with 18 bases between. The CDR3 runs to 14 residues. The whole variable domain, remainder taken from reference TRBV30 and TRBJ1-2, is SQTIHQWPATLVQPVGSPLSLECTVEGTSNPNLYWYRQAAGRGLQLLFYSVGIGQISSEVPQNLSASRPQDRQFILSSKKLLLSDSGFYLCACDEGEGSYGYTFGSGTRLTVV.

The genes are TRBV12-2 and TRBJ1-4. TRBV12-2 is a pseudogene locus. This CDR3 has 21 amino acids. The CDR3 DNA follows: TGTGCAAGTCCCTGGGGCTTGTTTGATGTAGACTGGGTGGGAGTGCGGAAAAAACTGTTTTTT. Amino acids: CASPWGLFDVDWVGVRKKLFF.